Listed below are T cell receptor beta chains from one sample, sequenced in a study of patients and donors after allogeneic stem cell transplantation. One entry per CDR3 protein, called by TCRdb with MiXCR from the RT-PCR reads. The sample consists of some 60,000 distinct CDR3 sequences, 13% of them appearing once. What was sequenced was blood, either unsorted or a sorted T cell fraction (not recorded which). These receptors were collected from a human donor who was either an allogeneic HSCT recipient or a stem cell or donor lymphocyte infusion donor (not recorded which). It is not recorded whose cells these are; they may come from a transplant donor. CDR3s include the opening cysteine and the closing phenylalanine or tryptophan. The order of the fields is D gene, clone size, V gene, J gene, CDR3 DNA, CDR3 protein. D genes are given only for firm matches. A row's size may be missing; if present it is once, few, many or a size class.

D: TRBD1; size: few; V: TRBV20-1; J: TRBJ2-1; DNA: TGCAGTGCTAGTCGGACAGGGCCCTTCTACAATGAGCAGTTCTTC; CDR3: CSASRTGPFYNEQFF
D: -; size: -; V: TRBV24-1; J: TRBJ2-1; DNA: TGTGCCACCGGGGGAGGGCAGGGGAGGGTCAATGAGCAGTTCTTC; CDR3: CATGGGQGRVNEQFF
D: -; size: -; V: TRBV10-3; J: TRBJ2-1; DNA: TGTGCCATCAGTGGGGGGACTCCCAACTCCTACAATGAGCAGTTCTTC; CDR3: CAISGGTPNSYNEQFF
D: -; size: few; V: TRBV18; J: TRBJ2-3; DNA: TGTGCCAGCTCAGACGAAATTGGCACAGATACGCAGTATTTT; CDR3: CASSDEIGTDTQYF
D: TRBD1; size: -; V: TRBV2; J: TRBJ2-1; DNA: TGTGCCAGCAGTTGGGACAGGATCTATGAGCAGTTCTTC; CDR3: CASSWDRIYEQFF
D: -; size: few; V: TRBV6-5; J: TRBJ2-6; DNA: TGTGCCAGCAGTTACTCGGGGCCTACGTCTGGGGCCAACGTCCTGACTTTC; CDR3: CASSYSGPTSGANVLTF
D: -; size: few; V: TRBV27; J: TRBJ2-7; DNA: TGTGCCAGCAGGTCCGGGTCGGGCGAGCAGTACTTC; CDR3: CASRSGSGEQYF
D: -; size: -; V: TRBV5-4; J: TRBJ1-1; DNA: TGTGCCAGCAGCTTGGTCCCACGGGTCGAAGCTTTCTTT; CDR3: CASSLVPRVEAFF
D: -; size: few; V: TRBV5-6; J: TRBJ1-1; DNA: TGTGCCAGCAGCTTGGTCGGAGGGTATGGTACTGAAGCTTTCTTT; CDR3: CASSLVGGYGTEAFF
D: -; size: few; V: TRBV19; J: TRBJ1-1; DNA: TGTGCCAGTAGTATAGGTCGAAACACTGAAGCTTTCTTT; CDR3: CASSIGRNTEAFF
D: -; size: many; V: TRBV20-1; J: TRBJ1-6; DNA: TGCAGTGCTAGACCTGGGATGGAGGGTGGGTATTCACCCCTCCACTTT; CDR3: CSARPGMEGGYSPLHF
D: TRBD2; size: -; V: TRBV19; J: TRBJ2-1; DNA: TGTGCCACAACCTATAGCGGGAGTTGGGATGAGCAGTTCTTC; CDR3: CATTYSGSWDEQFF
D: TRBD1; size: few; V: TRBV20-1; J: TRBJ2-7; DNA: TGCAGTGTTCCCAACAGGGGGCGCGGATTCTCCGAGCAGTACTTC; CDR3: CSVPNRGRGFSEQYF
D: TRBD2; size: -; V: TRBV29-1; J: TRBJ2-7; DNA: TGCAGCGTTGTTCGGGAGGGAACTCACCCCTACGAGCAGTACTTC; CDR3: CSVVREGTHPYEQYF
D: -; size: many; V: TRBV6-5; J: TRBJ1-6; DNA: TGTGCCAGCAGTTACGGAGCCAGGCGGGATTCACCCCTCCACTTT; CDR3: CASSYGARRDSPLHF
D: -; size: few; V: TRBV12-3/TRBV12-4; J: TRBJ2-4; DNA: TGTGCCAGCAGCGGAGGTACAGGGAAAAACATTCAGTACTTC; CDR3: CASSGGTGKNIQYF
D: -; size: -; V: TRBV13; J: TRBJ2-3; DNA: TGTGCCAGCAGCCAACGAACGGTGTGGGCAGATACGCAGTATTTT; CDR3: CASSQRTVWADTQYF
D: -; size: -; V: TRBV27; J: TRBJ2-7; DNA: TGTGCCAGCAGTTTAGGGACGGACTTATACGAGCAGTACTTC; CDR3: CASSLGTDLYEQYF
D: TRBD1; size: -; V: TRBV20-1; J: TRBJ2-7; DNA: TGCAGTGCTAGGCACCGGGACAGTTTATTCTACGAGCAGTACTTC; CDR3: CSARHRDSLFYEQYF
D: -; size: -; V: TRBV12-3/TRBV12-4; J: TRBJ2-2; DNA: TGTGCCAGCAGTCCGACCGGACCTGACACCGGGGAGCTGTTTTTT; CDR3: CASSPTGPDTGELFF
D: -; size: -; V: TRBV20-1; J: TRBJ2-5; DNA: TGCAGTGCTAGAGTTGGGACGGAACAAGAGACCCAGTACTTC; CDR3: CSARVGTEQETQYF
D: TRBD1; size: many; V: TRBV5-1; J: TRBJ2-1; DNA: TGCGCCAGCAGCTTGGAAGGACAGGGGAGTATCAATGAGCAGTTCTTC; CDR3: CASSLEGQGSINEQFF
D: -; size: -; V: TRBV6-6; J: TRBJ2-7; DNA: TGTGCCAGCACCACCTCCGTCCCCACCAACGAGCAGTACTTC; CDR3: CASTTSVPTNEQYF
D: -; size: many; V: TRBV20-1; J: TRBJ1-1; DNA: TGCAGTGCTAGGAGGCAGCTCGGCACTGAAGCTTTCTTT; CDR3: CSARRQLGTEAFF
D: TRBD2; size: -; V: TRBV7-8; J: TRBJ2-1; DNA: TGTGCCAGCAGCTTAACGGGGACTAGCAACAATGAGCAGTTCTTC; CDR3: CASSLTGTSNNEQFF
D: -; size: many; V: TRBV7-6; J: TRBJ2-3; DNA: TGTGCCAGCACCATACTGACAGCAGATACGCAGTATTTT; CDR3: CASTILTADTQYF
D: -; size: many; V: TRBV4-2; J: TRBJ2-1; DNA: TGTGCCAGCAGCCACCCGGGACCATACAATGAGCAGTTCTTC; CDR3: CASSHPGPYNEQFF
D: -; size: -; V: TRBV18; J: TRBJ2-5; DNA: TGTGCCAGCTCACCACGACGACAGGTTCAAGAGACCCAGTACTTC; CDR3: CASSPRRQVQETQYF
D: -; size: -; V: TRBV5-1; J: TRBJ2-7; DNA: TGCGCCAGCAGCTTGGAAGGTGGGGTCGAGCAGTACTTC; CDR3: CASSLEGGVEQYF
D: -; size: many; V: TRBV18; J: TRBJ2-7; DNA: TGTGCCAGCTCACCACCGGCTAGCTACGAGCAGTACTTC; CDR3: CASSPPASYEQYF
D: -; size: -; V: TRBV20-1; J: TRBJ2-1; DNA: TGCAGTGCTAGAGATAGGGCCCCCAATGAGCAGTTCTTC; CDR3: CSARDRAPNEQFF
D: -; size: -; V: TRBV20-1; J: TRBJ1-1; DNA: TGCAGTGCTAGAGATGTAGCAGGAGAGATAAACACTGAAGCTTTCTTT; CDR3: CSARDVAGEINTEAFF
D: TRBD2; size: many; V: TRBV19; J: TRBJ2-7; DNA: TGTGCCAGTATGTCGGGGGAGGGACCTTCTTACGAGCAGTACTTC; CDR3: CASMSGEGPSYEQYF
D: TRBD1; size: few; V: TRBV29-1; J: TRBJ2-1; DNA: TGCAGCGTTGGACAGGGAGTGAATGAGCAGTTCTTC; CDR3: CSVGQGVNEQFF
D: TRBD1; size: few; V: TRBV5-6; J: TRBJ2-1; DNA: TGTGCCAGCAGCAACTCGACAGGGGCTAATGAGCAGTTCTTC; CDR3: CASSNSTGANEQFF
D: TRBD1; size: many; V: TRBV27; J: TRBJ1-5; DNA: TGTGCCAGCAGTTCCGGGACAGTAGGATATCAGCCCCAGCATTTT; CDR3: CASSSGTVGYQPQHF
D: -; size: few; V: TRBV29-1; J: TRBJ1-3; DNA: TGCACGGGACGCTTAAACTCTGGAAACACCATATATTTT; CDR3: CTGRLNSGNTIYF
D: -; size: -; V: TRBV29-1; J: TRBJ2-1; DNA: TGCAGCGTCACGACCGGAGGGGGCAATGAGCAGTTCTTC; CDR3: CSVTTGGGNEQFF